The TCR beta chain under discussion was sequenced for a study of T cell changes during pregnancy in multiple sclerosis. This CDR3 is 14 amino acids long. Trimming pared 1 base from V and 6 bases from J, leaving 13 bases between. The germline gives CDR1 SGHDT, CDR2 YYEEEE. Profiling relied on immunoSEQ multiplex PCR, and the TCRdb table lists in-frame clones only, not all of them. The data hold nearly 50,000 clones, with over 85% observed a single time. This TCR came from a female donor with multiple sclerosis, enrolled in a pregnancy study. The sequenced sample was CD4+ T cells from peripheral blood mononuclear cells, obtained in the first trimester of pregnancy. This chain joins TRBV5-6 and TRBJ1-2; tentative D call: TRBD1 (6 bases). The CDR3 is CASSLTQGGDGYTF. In DNA form, the CDR3 reads TGTGCCAGCAGCTTGACACAGGGCGGAGATGGCTACACCTTC.